This T cell receptor (beta chain) was identified in a study of tumor-infiltrating lymphocytes in primary liver carcinoma. Study as a whole: The tumors, T1-T3 N0M0 lesions, were roughly 4.2 to 10 cm across. Regarding the study as a whole: A fraction of only about 7-25% of top clones appeared in all five tumor regions. Tumor specimens were characterized by a significantly higher top-250-clone fraction than blood (p = 0.039).

Both RNA and DNA were isolated together from about 20-30 mg of bulk tissue that had not been sorted. Patients had primary liver carcinoma treated by surgical resection. The template, roughly 550 ng total RNA, yielded TCR beta cDNA made with a constant-region primer. Three-round nested multiplex PCR performed with slightly modified ARM-PCR produced the TCR beta libraries. The first two PCR rounds used TRBV1-TRBV30 primers with a Cbeta primer, nine to eleven cycles each. MiXCR, run by TCRdb on the multiplex PCR reads, gives a single entry per CDR3 protein. The sample contains tens of thousands of distinct CDR3 sequences, approximately 72% of which appear only once. A note on this clonotype: Its target is unknown. This CDR3 fails to terminate in the conserved phenylalanine or tryptophan, so it likely reflects a read error.

The germline gives CDR1 MNHEY, CDR2 SVGAGI. The CDR3 has 13 amino acids. The origin of this receptor is a man aged 35 to 55 with primary liver carcinoma and hepatitis B virus infection. The chain is built from TRBV6-5 and TRBJ2-3, with 9 nucleotides matching TRBD1. Material: liver tumor tissue from sampling region 1. Indicated subset: tumor region T1, superior pole. The CDR3: CDSRKTGGATQYC. As DNA, the CDR3 is TGTGACAGCAGGAAAACAGGGGGCGCGACGCAGTATTGT.